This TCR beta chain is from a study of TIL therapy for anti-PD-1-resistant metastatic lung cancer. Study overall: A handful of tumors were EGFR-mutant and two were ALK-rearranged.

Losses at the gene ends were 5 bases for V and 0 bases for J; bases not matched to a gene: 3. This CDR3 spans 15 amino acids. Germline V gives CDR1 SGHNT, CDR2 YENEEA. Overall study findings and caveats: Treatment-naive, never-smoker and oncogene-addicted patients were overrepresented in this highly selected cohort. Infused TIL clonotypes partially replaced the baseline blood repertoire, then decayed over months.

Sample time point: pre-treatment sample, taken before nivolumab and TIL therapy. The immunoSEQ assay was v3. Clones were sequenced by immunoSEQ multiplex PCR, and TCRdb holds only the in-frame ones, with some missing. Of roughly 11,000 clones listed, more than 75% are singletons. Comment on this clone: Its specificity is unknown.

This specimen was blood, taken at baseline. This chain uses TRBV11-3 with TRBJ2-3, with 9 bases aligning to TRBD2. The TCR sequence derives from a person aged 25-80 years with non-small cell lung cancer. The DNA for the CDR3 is TGTGCCAGCAGCACCGGGACTAGCAGCACAGATACGCAGTATTTT. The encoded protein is CASSTGTSSTDTQYF.